The clone carrying this TCR beta chain was observed at least ten times. Its antigen remains unknown. The CDR3 spans 16 residues. Trimming at V came to 0 bases and at J to 2 bases, leaving 5 bases not matched to a gene. Germline CDR1 and CDR2: SGHRS and YFSETQ. This specimen comes from a study of CD8 T cells in ankylosing spondylitis. Study-wide results and limits: Reports say disease-linked clones showed up significantly more in matched ankylosing spondylitis synovial fluid. In peripheral blood, disease-linked CD8+ clones occurred at relatively low frequencies. Apparently characteristic of ankylosing spondylitis blood was a TCR beta motif (fewer than ten highly homologous variants).

Preparation of TCR beta libraries was done by quantitative 5'-RACE with molecular barcodes. Each CDR3 protein is one row after TCRdb ran MiXCR on the 5' RACE reads. This table has 200,000 to 250,000 distinct CDR3 sequences, about 11% appearing once. This chain joins TRBV5-1 and TRBJ2-1; 7 bases agree with TRBD2. Specimen: blood, either unsorted or a sorted T cell fraction (not recorded which). The receptor's source is a male donor with ankylosing spondylitis or in good health (not recorded which). CDR3 in amino acids: CASSLEASGAYNEQFF. The DNA of the CDR3 is TGCGCCAGCAGCTTGGAGGCTAGCGGAGCCTACAATGAGCAGTTCTTC. The complete variable domain, with remaining parts taken from reference TRBV5-1 and TRBJ2-1, reads KAGVTQTPRYLIKTRGQQVTLSCSPISGHRSVSWYQQTPGQGLQFLFEYFSETQRNKGNFPGRFSGRQFSNSRSEMNVSTLELGDSALYLCASSLEASGAYNEQFFGPGTRLTVL.